There are a few counts of the clone carrying this T cell receptor beta chain. What it recognizes is unknown. This CDR3 spans 15 amino acids. The V end lost 1 base, the J end lost 6 bases, and 12 bases lay between the germline ends. Germline CDR1 reads LGHNA; CDR2 reads YSLEER. Roughly 10 milliliters of peripheral blood were drawn from each donor. Total RNA extraction produced at least 5 micrograms (per sample) for the study. Primed by a sample-barcoded 5' primer and a J-beta primer mix, a second PCR proceeded for 7 to 11 cycles. MiXCR, applied by TCRdb to the 5' RACE reads, yields one record per CDR3 protein. The data show a few hundred thousand distinct CDR3 sequences, with roughly 28% seen just once and about 18% held by the top ten. These data belong to a study of blood T cells in healthy people across ages. Study findings and constraints: Considered underestimates were the diversity estimates obtained from one million T cells.

This TCR came from a woman in her seventies in good health. Sequencing used blood. The rearrangement uses TRBV4-3 and TRBJ2-2; a possible D gene is TRBD2 (5 bases). In DNA form, the CDR3 reads TGCGCCAGCAGCCAAGGGTCGGGGAGCGCCGGGGAGCTGTTTTTT. It translates to CASSQGSGSAGELFF.